These 4 T cell receptor beta chains came from one sample sequenced in a study of blood T cell repertoires in COVID-19. Data came from immunoSEQ multiplex PCR; TCRdb stores just in-frame clones and leaves some out. This sample has 100,000 or so clones, with roughly 92% found just once. The sample comprised peripheral blood. The source is a man in his sixties with acute or convalescent COVID-19.

The chain recombines TRBV2 with TRBJ1-2, with a tentative D call TRBD1 (5 bases). Germline assignment: CDR1 SNHLY and CDR2 FYNNEI. CDR3 length: 14 amino acids. V was trimmed by 3 bases and J by 4 bases, leaving 12 bases between them. CDR3: CASSEEGPGYGYTF. In nucleotides, the CDR3 is TGTGCCAGCAGTGAGGAGGGGCCGGGCTATGGCTACACCTTC.

A remark on this clone: In the same sample, other DNA sequences code for this CDR3. The chain employs TRBV9 and TRBJ1-6, with 7 bases fitting TRBD1. The CDR3 extends over 15 amino acids. V lost 3 bases, J lost 7 bases, and 7 bases stayed unmatched. The germline gives CDR1 SGDLS, CDR2 YYNGEE. CDR3 region: CASSERQGLNSPLHF. The DNA of the CDR3 is TGTGCCAGCAGCGAGCGACAGGGTTTAAATTCACCCCTCCACTTT.

This sequence joins TRBV7-3 and TRBJ2-3; the match to TRBD1 covers 7 bases. The J segment lost 4 bases and the V segment lost 6 bases, leaving 4 bases of the junction unmatched. This CDR3 has 13 amino acids. Germline CDR1 is SGHTA and CDR2 is FQGTGA. The CDR3 reads CASSLTGSDTQYF. The CDR3, as DNA: TGTGCCAGCAGTTTGACAGGGTCAGATACGCAGTATTTT.

The V call is TRBV27, the J call TRBJ1-5, with 7 nucleotides matching TRBD1. The CDR3 totals 15 residues. With 3 bases clipped from V and 0 bases from J, the junction kept 2 bases outside the gene matches. CDR1 is MNHEY, CDR2 SMNVEV, per germline (reference sequence). The CDR3 coding sequence is TGTGCCAGCAGTTTCACAGGGGTTAGCAATCAGCCCCAGCATTTT. Amino acids: CASSFTGVSNQPQHF.